A single sample gave rise to the 32 T cell receptor beta chains below, sequenced in a study of T cell responses to AZD1222 COVID-19 vaccine. Assay used: immunoSEQ multiplex PCR; TCRdb lists only in-frame clones, some missing. The sample includes some 120,000 clones, roughly 84% of them seen just once. Material: peripheral blood, obtained on day 0 of AZD1222 vaccination. The receptors originated from an adult in good health.

V usage is TRBV14 and J usage is TRBJ1-2, with 7 nucleotides matching TRBD1. The germline CDR1 and CDR2 sequences are SGHDN and FVKESK. V gave up 8 bases and J gave up 1 base; unmatched junction bases: 4. CDR3 length equals 13 residues. CDR3 in amino acids: CASGTEYNYGYTF. CDR3 DNA: TGTGCCAGCGGGACAGAGTATAACTATGGCTACACCTTC.

Notes on this clone: Other DNA sequences from this sample encode an identical CDR3 as well. The rearrangement links TRBV7-2 to TRBJ2-7, with D perhaps matching TRBD1 (5 bases). CDR3 size: 14 residues. Germline CDR1 is SGHTA and CDR2 is FQGNSA. With 1 base removed from V and 2 bases from J, the gap between germline ends came to 9 bases. The CDR3 is CASSLGQGTYEQYF. The CDR3, as DNA: TGTGCCAGCAGCTTAGGGCAGGGAACCTACGAGCAGTACTTC.

CDR3 DNA: TGTGCCAGCAGCGTAGGGGGGGCTGGGTATGGCTACACCTTC. Translation gives CASSVGGAGYGYTF. The chain recombines TRBV9 with TRBJ1-2, with a weak D call TRBD1 (6 bases). Trimming stripped 0 bases from V and 5 bases from J, with 11 bases between. This CDR3 is 14 amino acids long. Germline CDR1 reads SGDLS; CDR2 reads YYNGEE.

This chain joins TRBV7-2 and TRBJ2-3, with a weak D call TRBD2 (6 bases). The CDR3 is made up of 12 amino acids. V lost 8 bases and J 5 bases, leaving 11 bases between the germline ends. Germline loops: CDR1 SGHTA, CDR2 FQGNSA. CDR3 amino acids: CASAGGEDTQYF. The DNA of the CDR3 is TGTGCCAGCGCCGGCGGGGAAGATACGCAGTATTTT.

The genes are TRBV6-1 and TRBJ1-1; D remains unclear. Between the trimmed V and J ends, which lost 2 bases and 2 bases, there was a span of 6 bases. There are 13 residues in the CDR3. Germline V gives CDR1 MNHNS, CDR2 SASEGT. DNA for the CDR3: TGTGCCAGCAGTGAACACGGTAACACTGAAGCTTTCTTT. As protein: CASSEHGNTEAFF.

This clone has more than one count but fewer than ten. The chain uses TRBV18 and TRBJ2-2; D is possibly TRBD1 (5 bases). The germline gives CDR1 KGHSH, CDR2 LQKENI. Trimming shortened V by 6 bases and J by 1 base, and 12 bases separated the two germline ends. This CDR3 has 15 amino acids. This CDR3 is CASSLYQGNTGELFF. CDR3 in DNA: TGTGCCAGCTCCCTTTACCAGGGGAACACCGGGGAGCTGTTTTTT.

The V and J genes are TRBV6-2 or TRBV6-3 and TRBJ1-2, with a possible D match to TRBD1 (6 bases). The germline V gene encodes CDR1 MNHEY and CDR2 SVGEGT. CDR3 length: 15 residues. Trimming cost V 5 bases and J 3 bases, with 16 bases left between them. CDR3 residues: CASSIDRSEDYGYTF. CDR3 nucleotide sequence: TGTGCCAGCAGTATAGACAGGTCGGAGGACTATGGCTACACCTTC.

The rearrangement links TRBV14 to TRBJ1-1; 8 bases align to TRBD1. V trimming: 6 bases; J trimming: 0 bases; junction bases outside the gene matches: 9. The CDR3 spans 16 residues. Looked up from germline, CDR1 is SGHDN and CDR2 is FVKESK. Here the CDR3 reads CASRESGGTMNTEAFF. For the CDR3, the DNA is TGTGCCAGCAGAGAATCAGGGGGCACAATGAACACTGAAGCTTTCTTT.

The rearrangement uses TRBV5-1 and TRBJ2-7; weak D call: TRBD1 (6 bases). V shed 4 bases and J shed 0 bases, with 14 bases lying between them. The germline V gene encodes CDR1 SGHRS and CDR2 YFSETQ. CDR3 length: 15 amino acids. The CDR3 spells CASSLRTASSYEQYF. DNA of the CDR3: TGCGCCAGCAGCCTCAGGACAGCCAGCTCCTACGAGCAGTACTTC.

This clone was found a few times. The CDR3 DNA reads as TGTGCCAGCAGCTTAGTCTCGGGACAGCTTTACAATGAGCAGTTCTTC. Translating gives CASSLVSGQLYNEQFF. This chain connects TRBV7-2 to TRBJ2-1; 7 bases match TRBD1. Germline CDR1 and CDR2: SGHTA and FQGNSA. This CDR3 has 16 residues. The junction had 7 bases not matched to a gene; V was cut back by 1 base and J by 4 bases.

In this sample, this clone turned up once. The chain is built from TRBV18 and TRBJ1-1, with no clear D. V gave up 3 bases and J gave up 3 bases, with 8 bases separating them. The CDR3 has 13 residues. The germline V gene has CDR1 KGHSH and CDR2 LQKENI. The CDR3 region has the DNA TGTGCCAGCTCACCCTCGTGGGACACTGAAGCTTTCTTT. As protein: CASSPSWDTEAFF.

V is TRBV7-9 and J is TRBJ2-1; TRBD1 agrees at 9 bases. V dropped 5 bases and J dropped 7; count of bases not matched to a gene: 12. The CDR3 is 16 residues long. Per the germline V gene, CDR1 is SEHNR and CDR2 is FQNEAQ (reference sequence). The CDR3 sequence: CASSTAAGTGFNEQFF. The CDR3 DNA reads as TGTGCCAGCAGCACGGCAGCCGGGACAGGGTTTAATGAGCAGTTCTTC.

This clone was seen once. The V gene is TRBV20-1, the J gene TRBJ2-7; tentative D call: TRBD1 (5 bases). CDR3 length equals 13 residues. V lost 3 bases and J 7 bases, leaving 16 bases between the germline ends. Germline V gives CDR1 DFQATT, CDR2 SNEGSKA (reference sequence). This CDR3 is CSASGPGPGEQYF. The CDR3 nucleotides read TGCAGTGCTAGTGGGCCCGGACCAGGGGAGCAGTACTTC.

The genes are TRBV28 and TRBJ2-3, with 8 bases aligning to TRBD2. This CDR3 comprises 14 residues. Germline values: CDR1 MDHEN, CDR2 SYDVKM. Losses at the gene ends were 2 bases for V and 9 bases for J; bases not matched to a gene: 7. CDR3 bases: TGTGCCAGCAGTTTACCCGTTGCTAGCGGGACGCAGTATTTT. The encoded protein is CASSLPVASGTQYF.

The chain joins TRBV29-1 to TRBJ2-2; 10 bases map to TRBD1. Germline V gene sequence: CDR1 SQVTM, CDR2 ANQGSEA. CDR3 length: 13 residues. J gave up 6 bases and V 6 bases, and 4 bases lay outside the gene matches. In DNA form, the CDR3 reads TGCAGCGTACGGACAGGGGGTGCCGGGGAGCTGTTTTTT. This sequence encodes CSVRTGGAGELFF.

The chain uses TRBV19 and TRBJ2-7; 8 positions match TRBD2. There are 14 residues in the CDR3. The V segment lost 7 bases and the J segment 3 bases; nucleotides outside the gene matches: 8. From germline, CDR1 is LNHDA and CDR2 SQIVND (reference sequence). CDR3 DNA sequence: TGTGCCAGTACCATGACTAGCGCGAGCTACGAGCAGTACTTC. Translated, it gives CASTMTSASYEQYF.

The CDR3 DNA reads TGTGCCACCAGCAGAGAAAGCGAGCAGTTCTTC. As protein: CATSRESEQFF. The chain recombines TRBV15 with TRBJ2-1; D not resolved. This CDR3 is 11 amino acids long. Per germline, CDR1 LNHNV and CDR2 YYDKDF (reference sequence). The ends were cut back, 0 bases at V and 10 bases at J, with 4 bases in the middle.

The chain couples TRBV19 to TRBJ2-5; D unclear. Germline CDR1 is LNHDA and CDR2 is SQIVND (reference sequence). With 9 bases removed from V and 2 bases from J, the gap between germline ends came to 10 bases. This CDR3 region has 12 residues. For the CDR3, the DNA is TGTGCCAGCGGACCGATACAAGAGACCCAGTACTTC. Protein product: CASGPIQETQYF.

V and J are TRBV7-2 and TRBJ2-1, with D unresolved. Germline V CDR1 and CDR2: SGHTA, FQGNSA. V lost 5 bases, J lost 9 bases, and 20 bases lay in between. This CDR3 has 15 residues. Here the CDR3 DNA reads TGTGCCAGCAGCCTCTACATCGCCCCACTGGGTGAGCAGTTCTTC. Its protein is CASSLYIAPLGEQFF.

The rearrangement joins TRBV3-1 (or the pseudogene TRBV3-2) to TRBJ1-2, with 9 bases lining up with TRBD1. Germline V gene data show CDR1 as LGHDT and CDR2 as YNNKEL (reference sequence). The CDR3 sequence is 17 residues long. Germline trimming cut 1 base from V and 4 bases from J; bases unmatched to any gene: 10. CDR3 nucleotide sequence: TGTGCCAGCAGCCAAGGGTCGGACAGGGGAGTTCGCTATGGCTACACCTTC. Translating it yields CASSQGSDRGVRYGYTF.

The chain employs TRBV6-2 or TRBV6-3 and TRBJ1-1; D not resolved. Trimming cost V 2 bases and J 4 bases, with 8 bases left between them. CDR3 length equals 13 residues. Germline V gene data show CDR1 as MNHEY and CDR2 as SVGEGT. The CDR3 DNA follows: TGTGCCAGCAGTTACCGGACCATCACTGAAGCTTTCTTT. Translating gives CASSYRTITEAFF.

The rearrangement links TRBV18 to TRBJ2-7, with D hard to call. The CDR3 spans 14 residues. V lost 3 bases and J 4 bases, leaving 13 bases between the germline ends. From germline, CDR1 is KGHSH and CDR2 LQKENI. The CDR3 region is CASSPTFGAYEQYF. CDR3 sequence (DNA): TGTGCCAGCTCACCGACCTTTGGAGCGTACGAGCAGTACTTC.

J is TRBJ2-7 and V is TRBV28; the match to TRBD2 covers 9 bases. Germline values: CDR1 MDHEN, CDR2 SYDVKM. The CDR3 is made up of 14 amino acids. Germline trimming cut 6 bases from V and 4 bases from J; bases unmatched to any gene: 7. CDR3 coding DNA: TGTGCCAGCAGCCAAGCGGGAGGCCCGTACGAGCAGTACTTC. It yields the protein CASSQAGGPYEQYF.

The chain is built from TRBV6-2 or TRBV6-3 and TRBJ1-2, with TRBD1 matching 10 bases. Trimming removed 6 bases from V and 5 bases from J; junction bases left unmatched: 12. Germline CDR1 MNHEY, CDR2 SVGEGT. The CDR3 runs to 16 residues. CDR3 region: CASSVTGTGVKYGYTF. The CDR3, as DNA: TGTGCCAGCAGCGTAACCGGGACAGGGGTGAAGTATGGCTACACCTTC.

The chain recombines TRBV6-1 with TRBJ1-3; D gene ambiguous. The germline V gene encodes CDR1 MNHNS and CDR2 SASEGT. The CDR3 contains 16 residues. V was pared by 3 bases and J by 0 bases, with 12 bases between. The CDR3 nucleotides read TGTGCCAGCAGTGAGAAGACGGAGAGCTCTGGAAACACCATATATTTT. Residues: CASSEKTESSGNTIYF.

This clone occurred once. This chain links TRBV5-8 with TRBJ2-1; perhaps TRBD1 as D (5 bases). The CDR3 runs to 14 residues. CDR1 and CDR2 (germline): SGHTS, YDEGEE. V was shortened by 0 bases and J by 4 bases, with 8 bases between the two germline ends. Here the CDR3 DNA reads TGTGCCAGCAGCTTGGTACAGGATTACAATGAGCAGTTCTTC. It translates to CASSLVQDYNEQFF.

This clone showed up just once. This chain joins TRBV7-9 and TRBJ2-7; D is perhaps TRBD1 (6 bases). The CDR3 covers 14 residues. The ends were cut back, 1 base at V and 3 bases at J, with 10 bases in the middle. Germline values: CDR1 SEHNR, CDR2 FQNEAQ (reference sequence). Written as DNA, the CDR3 is TGTGCCAGCAGCTTAGAGGGACACATCTACGAGCAGTACTTC. Translation gives CASSLEGHIYEQYF.

Here the CDR3 DNA reads TGCGCCAGCAGCTTGGCGGGACTAGCGGGAGTCTACGAGCAGTACTTC. This encodes CASSLAGLAGVYEQYF. V and J are TRBV5-1 and TRBJ2-7, with 14 bases fitting TRBD2. Trimming cost V 0 bases and J 3 bases; bases outside gene matches: 2. There are 16 residues in the CDR3. CDR1 SGHRS and CDR2 YFSETQ come from the germline V gene.

This chain links TRBV6-1 with TRBJ1-6, with unresolved D. Germline V gene data show CDR1 as MNHNS and CDR2 as SASEGT. The CDR3 is made up of 15 amino acids. V dropped 8 bases and J dropped 4 bases, with 15 bases sitting between them. This CDR3 reads CASGRGGSYNSPLHF. CDR3 coding DNA: TGTGCCAGCGGACGGGGAGGGTCTTATAATTCACCCCTCCACTTT.

The chain has TRBV7-8 and TRBJ1-6; D not resolved. The CDR3 covers 13 residues. V was cut by 5 bases and J by 7 bases, with 9 bases left in between. CDR1 and CDR2 (germline): SGHVS, FQNEAQ. The DNA of the CDR3 is TGTGCCAGCAGCCGAGATATCAATTCACCCCTCCACTTT. Residues: CASSRDINSPLHF.

A remark on this clone: The identical CDR3 is also encoded by other nucleotide sequences in the sample. The V and J genes are TRBV11-2 and TRBJ1-2; a weak D match, TRBD1 (6 bases). The CDR3 has 13 residues. Trimming took 6 bases from V and 2 from J, leaving 10 bases between them. Germline-derived CDR1 and CDR2 are SGHAT and FQNNGV. CDR3 DNA sequence: TGTGCCAGCAGTCCCACAGGGAACTATGGCTACACCTTC. This encodes CASSPTGNYGYTF.

CDR3 in amino acids: CASSPPGPQEEKLFF. CDR3 sequence (DNA): TGTGCCAGTAGTCCACCCGGGCCTCAGGAGGAAAAACTGTTTTTT. J is TRBJ1-4 and V is TRBV19; D call uncertain. Trimming shortened V by 5 bases and J by 8 bases, and 18 bases separated the two germline ends. This CDR3 spans 15 amino acids. Per germline, CDR1 LNHDA and CDR2 SQIVND (reference sequence).